The entry below gives a single T cell receptor beta chain sequence along with its context. Its cognate antigen has yet to be identified. Base qualities were left out, and no much larger clone turns up one base away. High-throughput TCR beta sequencing profiled peripheral blood CD8+ and CD4+ T cells from healthy donors, Susac syndrome patients and multiple sclerosis patients. Recently defined diagnostic criteria for definite or probable disease were met by the Susac syndrome patients. Bulk CD8+ and CD4+ T cells were purified magnetically by negative isolation, whereas CD8+ TEMRA cells were enriched by FACS. Blood was collected in EDTA tubes and processed within 24 hours, with PBMCs isolated through density gradient centrifugation. PBMCs intended for TCR sequencing were cryopreserved in liquid nitrogen and were subsequently thawed in a 37 degrees C water bath. The sorted or isolated CD4+, CD8+ and CD8+ TEMRA cells reached a purity of at least 90%.

The germline V gene specifies MNHEY as CDR1 and SVGAGI as CDR2. Cut back by 0 bases and 7 bases, the V and J ends lie 8 bases apart. Including cysteine and phenylalanine, the CDR3 has 13 amino acids. CDR3 DNA is the only sequence kept; it has 39 bases, read in frame from the first base. RNA was extracted using the RNeasy kit, and about 0.45 to 1 ug of the RNA was reverse transcribed with random hexamers. TCR beta CDR3 regions were amplified with the immunoSEQ multiplex PCR assay covering 54 Vbeta and 13 Jbeta segments. To correct PCR amplification bias, a synthetic template baseline was used for both primer optimization and computational correction. Turning to the authors' computational methods: Reads were annotated to V, D and J genes according to IMGT and were analyzed with immunoSEQ Analyzer, with only productive sequences retained. To calculate clonality, Shannon entropy was normalized by log2 of the number of productive unique sequences and then subtracted from one. For each patient and control, public and private clones were evaluated among the 100 most prevalent clones. Susac-specific clones were defined as absent from healthy and MS cohorts, over a thousand published viral clones and other ImmuneACCESS disease sequences. The public reads were run again by TCRdb, first through fastp at Q25 and then through MiXCR, and only productive beta chains were kept. Each record represents a unique CDR3 protein, reported with the most common genes and DNA among its rows. TCRdb assigned the V and J calls; the authors' analysis was not used. The sample table contains approximately 80,000 distinct CDR3 sequences; only one count was recorded for approximately 94% of them. Jointly, the top ten make up approximately 0.49% of the sample.

The source of the sample is a study of CD8 T cells in Susac syndrome (dated by TCRdb to between 2017 and 2020). Describing the broader study: Among the Susac syndrome patients who were sequenced, clinically active disease was present in six and clinical remission was observed in fewer than ten. Repertoire sequencing was used to test whether CD8+ T cell activation and differentiation in Susac syndrome was antigen driven. At the time of blood withdrawal, Susac syndrome patients were either therapy-naive, taking corticosteroids (with some also receiving IVIg), or on IVIg alone. Clonality of the CD8+ T cell repertoire was compared between more than 9 healthy donors, about 14 Susac syndrome patients and around 15 multiple sclerosis patients.

Here is what the overall study found, with its caveats: Susac syndrome CD8+ repertoires showed clonal expansion, highest in CD8+ TEMRA cells and greater in clinically active than remitting patients. The number of individuals in the TCR sequencing and HLA analysis was recognized as being relatively small. Some 15 and five Susac-specific public clones were found in the total CD8+ and CD8+ TEMRA repertoires, respectively.

The TCR was taken from a human donor with Susac syndrome. The chain is encoded by TRBV6-5 joined to TRBJ2-3; the D gene is possibly TRBD2, with 5 bases matching. The sequenced sample was CD8+ T cells from PBMCs. For the CDR3, the sequence is CASSYSTGYTQYF. The DNA sequence is given as TGTGCCAGCAGTTACTCTACGGGATATACGCAGTATTTT.